A single sample gave rise to the 27 T cell receptor beta chains below, sequenced in a study of T cells in tuberculosis. After thawing and overnight rest, PBMC were stained with GMM-loaded CD1B tetramer, viability dye and anti-CD3 for sorting. C32 glucose monomycolate from Rhodococcus equi was loaded onto the CD1B tetramers. Here immunoSEQ multiplex PCR was the method, and the copy in TCRdb shows in-frame clones only, minus some. The sample has 55,000 to 65,000 clones; around 81% are singletons. Source material: CD1b-GMM tetramer-negative cells sorted from PBMCs. The receptors derive from an adult woman with latent tuberculosis.

The chain carries TRBV27 and TRBJ2-7; 12 bases align to TRBD2. Trimming at V came to 4 bases and at J to 7 bases, leaving 14 bases not matched to a gene. The V gene's germline CDR1 is MNHEY and CDR2 SMNVEV (reference sequence). There are 17 residues in the CDR3. This chain's CDR3 is CASSSTTSGGLPWEQYF. As DNA, the CDR3 is TGTGCCAGCAGTTCTACAACTAGCGGGGGGCTTCCGTGGGAGCAGTACTTC.

The CDR3 protein is CASSYSFGTNNEQFF. The CDR3 DNA reads as TGCGCCAGCAGTTATTCCTTCGGGACAAACAATGAGCAGTTCTTC. V gene TRBV5-1 combines with J gene TRBJ2-1; a possible D gene is TRBD1 (6 bases). V was trimmed by 5 bases and J by 5 bases, leaving 17 bases between them. The CDR3 consists of 15 residues. Per germline, CDR1 SGHRS and CDR2 YFSETQ. Supplemented by reference TRBV5-1 and TRBJ2-1, the full variable domain reads KAGVTQTPRYLIKTRGQQVTLSCSPISGHRSVSWYQQTPGQGLQFLFEYFSETQRNKGNFPGRFSGRQFSNSRSEMNVSTLELGDSALYLCASSYSFGTNNEQFFGPGTRLTVL.

J is TRBJ2-7 and V is TRBV7-6, with 13 positions matching TRBD2. The V segment lost 7 bases and the J segment 2 bases; nucleotides outside the gene matches: 8. From germline, CDR1 is SGHVS and CDR2 FNYEAQ. This CDR3 comprises 16 residues. The CDR3 region is CASTTGTSGAPYEQYF. DNA for the CDR3: TGTGCCAGCACCACCGGGACTAGCGGGGCCCCCTACGAGCAGTACTTC.

V usage is TRBV2 and J usage is TRBJ2-3, with 7 positions matching TRBD2. With V trimmed by 3 bases and J by 3 bases, 9 bases remained unmatched. The CDR3 extends over 16 amino acids. Germline loops: CDR1 SNHLY, CDR2 FYNNEI. This CDR3 reads CASSDRVGGRTDTQYF. The CDR3 DNA is TGTGCCAGCAGTGATCGAGTTGGCGGGAGAACAGATACGCAGTATTTT.

The chain is built from TRBV7-6 and TRBJ1-6; perhaps TRBD1 as D (5 bases). Trimming shortened V by 1 base and J by 13 bases, and 14 bases separated the two germline ends. The germline V gene encodes CDR1 SGHVS and CDR2 FNYEAQ. The CDR3 has 14 residues. CDR3 nucleotides: TGTGCCAGCAGCTTAGTTGGCGGGGGAGGTCCCCTCCACTTT. Protein product: CASSLVGGGGPLHF. The variable domain in full, with the rest retrieved from reference TRBV7-6 and TRBJ1-6, is GAGVSQSPRYKVTKRGQDVALRCDPISGHVSLYWYRQALGQGPEFLTYFNYEAQQDKSGLPNDRFSAERPEGSISTLTIQRTEQRDSAMYRCASSLVGGGGPLHFGNGTRLTVT.

The rearrangement joins TRBV11-3 to TRBJ1-1, with 7 bases that match TRBD1. Germline CDR1 reads SGHNT; CDR2 reads YENEEA. V lost 5 bases to trimming and J lost 1 base; unmatched junction nucleotides: 4. CDR3 length: 14 amino acids. This chain's CDR3 is CASSTQGKNTEAFF. The DNA for the CDR3 is TGTGCCAGCAGCACACAGGGGAAGAACACTGAAGCTTTCTTT.

The rearrangement joins TRBV2 to TRBJ2-7; 7 bases map to TRBD1. Losses at the gene ends were 10 bases for V and 0 bases for J; bases not matched to a gene: 9. The CDR3 spans 14 residues. CDR1 is SNHLY, CDR2 FYNNEI, per germline. CDR3 amino acids: CATLKQGSSYEQYF. CDR3 nucleotides: TGTGCCACCCTAAAACAGGGGAGCTCCTACGAGCAGTACTTC. Combining the CDR3 with reference TRBV2 and TRBJ2-7 gives the whole variable domain EPEVTQTPSHQVTQMGQEVILRCVPISNHLYFYWYRQILGQKVEFLVSFYNNEISEKSEIFDDQFSVERPDGSNFTLKIRSTKLEDSAMYFCATLKQGSSYEQYFGPGTRLTVT.

This clone has more than one count but fewer than ten. The V call is TRBV4-1, the J call TRBJ2-7; a possible D gene is TRBD1 (6 bases). There are 13 residues in the CDR3. Germline-derived CDR1 and CDR2 are MGHRA and YSYEKL. Trimming cost V 0 bases and J 5 bases, with 8 bases left between them. For the CDR3, the DNA is TGCGCCAGCAGCCAAGAGTCAGGGGACGAGCAGTACTTC. Encoded protein: CASSQESGDEQYF.

This chain joins TRBV30 and TRBJ1-2; D ambiguous. V lost 0 bases, J lost 2 bases, and 10 bases lay in between. Germline V lookup: CDR1 GTSNPN, CDR2 SVGIG (reference sequence). CDR3 length: 14 amino acids. The CDR3 loop is CAWSVLGQNYGYTF. CDR3 bases: TGTGCCTGGAGTGTACTTGGGCAGAACTATGGCTACACCTTC.

V gene TRBV7-9 combines with J gene TRBJ2-7; 8 nucleotides line up with TRBD2. CDR1 is SEHNR, CDR2 FQNEAQ, per germline (reference sequence). The V and J ends lost 2 bases and 4 bases, in that order; junction bases with no gene match: 4. The CDR3 contains 14 residues. The CDR3, as DNA: TGTGCCAGCAGCTTAACTAGCGGAGTATACGAGCAGTACTTC. Residues: CASSLTSGVYEQYF.

The V and J genes are TRBV7-9 and TRBJ1-4; D remains ambiguous. Germline V lookup: CDR1 SEHNR, CDR2 FQNEAQ (reference sequence). The V gene lost 0 bases and the J gene lost 3 bases, with 11 bases spanning the gap. This CDR3 region has 16 residues. The DNA for the CDR3 is TGTGCCAGCAGCTTAGCGCTCGGGTCGGCTAATGAAAAACTGTTTTTT. This sequence encodes CASSLALGSANEKLFF.

V is TRBV5-1 and J is TRBJ2-7; 9 nucleotides align to TRBD1. The V segment lost 4 bases and the J segment 4 bases; nucleotides outside the gene matches: 9. Germline V gene sequence: CDR1 SGHRS, CDR2 YFSETQ. The CDR3 is 15 residues long. In nucleotides, the CDR3 is TGCGCCAGCAGCCTAATTGTGGGACAGGGTTACGAGCAGTACTTC. The encoded protein is CASSLIVGQGYEQYF.

The chain links TRBV5-6 to TRBJ2-2, with TRBD1 identical over 7 bases. Germline CDR1 reads SGHDT; CDR2 reads YYEEEE. The V gene end was trimmed by 4 bases and the J gene end by 6 bases; junction bases not matched to a gene: 6. The CDR3 contains 14 residues. CDR3 bases: TGTGCCAGCAGCCCATACAGGGGAGCCGGGGAGCTGTTTTTT. It translates to CASSPYRGAGELFF.

In this sample, this clone turned up a few times. V usage is TRBV7-2 and J usage is TRBJ2-7; tentative D call: TRBD1 (6 bases). The CDR3 is 13 residues long. V was shortened by 2 bases and J by 11 bases, with 16 bases between the two germline ends. Germline V lookup: CDR1 SGHTA, CDR2 FQGNSA. The CDR3 sequence: CASSLSGAGAKYF. CDR3 nucleotides: TGTGCCAGCAGCTTATCCGGGGCAGGGGCGAAGTACTTC.

CDR3 loop: CASSPTQSTDTQYF. The CDR3 nucleotides are TGTGCCAGCAGTCCTACACAGAGCACAGATACGCAGTATTTT. This chain links TRBV6-1 with TRBJ2-3; D uncertain. V was pared by 5 bases and J by 0 bases, with 9 bases between. The germline V gene has CDR1 MNHNS and CDR2 SASEGT. This CDR3 spans 14 amino acids.

This chain joins TRBV11-3 and TRBJ1-4, with 10 bases lining up with TRBD1. Losses at the gene ends were 5 bases for V and 4 bases for J; bases not matched to a gene: 4. The CDR3 covers 15 residues. Germline CDR1 and CDR2: SGHNT and YENEEA. CDR3 residues: CASSAGTGVNEKLFF. The CDR3 nucleotides read TGTGCCAGCAGCGCCGGGACAGGGGTTAATGAAAAACTGTTTTTT. Variable domain in full (rest from reference TRBV11-3 and TRBJ1-4): EAGVVQSPRYKIIEKKQPVAFWCNPISGHNTLYWYLQNLGQGPELLIRYENEEAVDDSQLPKDRFSAERLKGVDSTLKIQPAELGDSAVYLCASSAGTGVNEKLFFGSGTQLSVL.

The chain joins TRBV6-4 to TRBJ1-1, with D unclear. Between the trimmed V and J ends, which lost 4 bases and 0 bases, there was a span of 6 bases. The V gene's germline CDR1 is MRHNA and CDR2 SNTAGT. The CDR3 runs to 13 residues. CDR3 nucleotide sequence: TGTGCCAGCAGTGTAACAGTGAACACTGAAGCTTTCTTT. This sequence encodes CASSVTVNTEAFF.

The gene calls are TRBV29-1 and TRBJ1-1; maybe TRBD1 (6 bases). The ends were cut back, 6 bases at V and 3 bases at J, with 14 bases in the middle. The CDR3 length is 13 residues. The germline gives CDR1 SQVTM, CDR2 ANQGSEA. The CDR3 sequence: CSVSTGQYTEAFF. The CDR3 nucleotides read TGCAGCGTCTCTACAGGACAGTACACTGAAGCTTTCTTT.

CDR3 amino acids: CASSHTIEKYEQYF. CDR3 bases: TGTGCCAGCAGCCACACTATAGAAAAATACGAGCAGTACTTC. The gene calls are TRBV5-6 and TRBJ2-7; D not certain. Trimming took 4 bases from V and 4 from J, leaving 15 bases between them. This CDR3 comprises 14 residues. Germline V gene lookup returns CDR1 SGHDT and CDR2 YYEEEE.

The chain links TRBV6-1 to TRBJ1-2; 10 bases map to TRBD1. J lost 5 bases, V lost 7 bases, and 4 bases had no gene match. CDR3 size: 13 residues. The germline V gene encodes CDR1 MNHNS and CDR2 SASEGT. CDR3 sequence reads: CASKGQGFYGYTF. The CDR3 DNA reads TGTGCCAGCAAGGGACAGGGGTTTTATGGCTACACCTTC.

The CDR3 loop is CASKAGKSYEQYF. The CDR3 bases are TGTGCCAGCAAAGCGGGTAAATCCTACGAGCAGTACTTC. This rearrangement joins TRBV6-5 to TRBJ2-7; D is perhaps TRBD2 (6 bases). Trimming took 7 bases from V and 1 from J, leaving 11 bases between them. The CDR3 is 13 amino acids. The V gene's germline CDR1 is MNHEY and CDR2 SVGAGI.

The chain links TRBV4-2 to TRBJ2-1; 12 bases fit TRBD2. Germline V gene sequence: CDR1 LGHNA, CDR2 YNFKEQ. The CDR3 runs to 15 residues. V lost 4 bases, J lost 7 bases, and 5 bases stayed unmatched. CDR3 sequence: CASSPGTSGLNEQFF. The CDR3 bases are TGTGCCAGCAGCCCTGGGACTAGCGGGCTGAATGAGCAGTTCTTC.

The rearrangement joins TRBV28 to TRBJ2-1; D is possibly TRBD2 (7 bases). The CDR3 sequence is 15 residues long. Between the trimmed V and J ends, which lost 6 bases and 6 bases, there was a span of 18 bases. Per germline, CDR1 MDHEN and CDR2 SYDVKM. The CDR3 region has the DNA TGTGCCAGCAGCCGAGGGGGGGCACCCGGCAATGAGCAGTTCTTC. Its translation: CASSRGGAPGNEQFF.

This clone was detected a few times. The V and J genes are TRBV19 and TRBJ2-1; the D gene is possibly TRBD2 (6 bases). V lost 8 bases and J 2 bases, leaving 10 bases between the germline ends. CDR1 is LNHDA, CDR2 SQIVND, per germline (reference sequence). CDR3 size: 13 residues. The CDR3 nucleotides are TGTGCCAGTTGGGGCGGGACCTACAATGAGCAGTTCTTC. Translation gives CASWGGTYNEQFF.

The chain links TRBV11-2 to TRBJ2-5, with TRBD1 as a possible D gene (5 bases). The last part of the DNA fits TRBJ2-7 better; the J call may be wrong. Germline V gives CDR1 SGHAT, CDR2 FQNNGV. This CDR3 has 15 amino acids. The CDR3 spells CASSLTMWGADEQYF. CDR3 DNA sequence: TGTGCCAGCAGCTTAACAATGTGGGGCGCCGACGAGCAGTACTTC.

This clone has only one observation. The chain recombines TRBV19 with TRBJ2-5, with D perhaps TRBD1 (5 bases). Germline CDR1 reads LNHDA; CDR2 reads SQIVND (reference sequence). The length of the CDR3 is 13 residues. With 5 bases removed from V and 9 bases from J, the gap between germline ends came to 16 bases. CDR3 DNA sequence: TGTGCCAGTAGTTTCCAGGACACTCGGGCCCAGTACTTC. Protein: CASSFQDTRAQYF.

This sequence joins TRBV19 and TRBJ1-2, with TRBD1 identical over 11 bases. Trimming removed 6 bases from V and 7 bases from J; junction bases left unmatched: 4. Germline V CDR1 and CDR2: LNHDA, SQIVND (reference sequence). This CDR3 is built from 13 residues. The CDR3 DNA is TGTGCCAGTAGCCCGGGACAGGGGGGTGGCTACACCTTC. It codes for CASSPGQGGGYTF. The complete variable domain, with remaining parts taken from reference TRBV19 and TRBJ1-2, reads DGGITQSPKYLFRKEGQNVTLSCEQNLNHDAMYWYRQDPGQGLRLIYYSQIVNDFQKGDIAEGYSVSREKKESFPLTVTSAQKNPTAFYLCASSPGQGGGYTFGSGTRLTVV.